Below are 17 T cell receptor beta chains sequenced from a single sample in a study of identical twins. TCRdb re-derived calls from the 5' RACE reads in MiXCR, one entry per CDR3 protein. The data hold about 690,000 distinct CDR3 sequences, with around 6.1% observed a single time. The material sequenced was naive T cells sorted from blood. The receptors shown here come from a man aged 18 to 29 in good health.

This clonotype has at least ten counts. As DNA, the CDR3 is TGTGCCATCAGCCGAAGCTACGAGCAGTACTTC. Amino acids: CAISRSYEQYF. The J gene is TRBJ2-7, the V gene TRBV10-3; D ambiguous. V lost 6 bases, J lost 3 bases, and 6 bases lay in between. Germline V gene sequence: CDR1 ENHRY, CDR2 SYGVKD. The CDR3 length is 11 residues.

The sample holds a few counts of this clonotype. The V call is TRBV28, the J call TRBJ1-2, with D maybe TRBD1 (5 bases). The CDR3 spans 15 residues. The V end lost 4 bases, the J end lost 5 bases, and 17 bases lay between the germline ends. Germline values: CDR1 MDHEN, CDR2 SYDVKM. The CDR3 is CASSWNTEGKYGYTF. CDR3 bases: TGTGCCAGCAGTTGGAACACGGAGGGGAAGTATGGCTACACCTTC.

The rearrangement joins TRBV6-2 or TRBV6-3 to TRBJ2-7; the match to TRBD2 covers 9 bases. Germline values: CDR1 MNHEY, CDR2 SVGEGT. Trimming at V came to 2 bases and at J to 6 bases, leaving 8 bases not matched to a gene. The CDR3 consists of 15 residues. CDR3 amino acids: CASSYNPGLAVEQYF. The CDR3 DNA follows: TGTGCCAGCAGTTACAACCCGGGACTAGCAGTCGAGCAGTACTTC.

The rearrangement joins TRBV6-1 to TRBJ1-5, with TRBD1 identical over 9 bases. Germline V gene lookup returns CDR1 MNHNS and CDR2 SASEGT. Unmatched junction bases numbered 2, after V lost 1 base and J lost 7 bases. This CDR3 region has 14 residues. CDR3 nucleotide sequence: TGTGCCAGCAGTGAAGGGACAGGGGCCCAGCCCCAGCATTTT. It is translated as CASSEGTGAQPQHF.

The chain joins TRBV3-1 to TRBJ2-3; 7 bases map to TRBD1. V dropped 1 base and J dropped 12; count of bases not matched to a gene: 10. Germline CDR1 and CDR2: LGHDT and YNNKEL (reference sequence). CDR3 length: 14 residues. As DNA, the CDR3 is TGTGCCAGCAGCCAAGCCCTCGGAACAGGGGCACAGTATTTT. Protein: CASSQALGTGAQYF.

This clonotype was seen ten or more times. V is TRBV29-1 and J is TRBJ2-1, with a possible D match to TRBD2 (6 bases). Trimming removed 6 bases at V and 13 bases at J, with 19 bases between. The CDR3 covers 12 residues. Germline loops: CDR1 SQVTM, CDR2 ANQGSEA. The CDR3 DNA reads TGCAGCGTGGCGGGGAGGACAATTGTTCAGTTCTTC. Translated: CSVAGRTIVQFF.

The table lists this clonotype with many counts. This chain uses TRBV5-1 with TRBJ1-1, with a weak D call TRBD1 (6 bases). CDR1 and CDR2 from the germline V gene are SGHRS and YFSETQ. This CDR3 contains 14 residues. V lost 4 bases to trimming and J lost 2 bases, with 12 bases between them. CDR3 bases: TGCGCCAGCAGCATTACAGGGAGTAACACTGAAGCTTTCTTT. Amino acid sequence: CASSITGSNTEAFF. The full variable domain, rest sourced from reference TRBV5-1 and TRBJ1-1, is KAGVTQTPRYLIKTRGQQVTLSCSPISGHRSVSWYQQTPGQGLQFLFEYFSETQRNKGNFPGRFSGRQFSNSRSEMNVSTLELGDSALYLCASSITGSNTEAFFGQGTRLTVV.

This clonotype was seen a handful of times. CDR3 region: CASSPDRVNEQFF. CDR3 nucleotides: TGTGCCAGCAGTCCAGACAGGGTCAATGAGCAGTTCTTC. This sequence joins TRBV4-2 and TRBJ2-1; 7 bases map to TRBD1. This CDR3 is built from 13 residues. After removal of 6 bases from V and 6 bases from J, the junction contained 5 bases not matched to a gene. Germline V gene lookup returns CDR1 LGHNA and CDR2 YNFKEQ.

This clonotype occurred many times. The junction differs from germline at one of its ends, possibly a read error. The rearrangement uses TRBV7-9 and TRBJ2-1, with TRBD2 matching 11 bases. The CDR3 sequence is 12 residues long. Germline V gives CDR1 SEHNR, CDR2 FQNEAQ (reference sequence). The CDR3 here is CASRLAGGEQFF. Here the CDR3 DNA reads TGTGCCAGCAGGTTAGCGGGAGGGGAGCAGTTCTTC.

The CDR3 protein is CASAGAYNTDTQYF. Here the CDR3 DNA reads TGTGCCAGCGCAGGGGCGTATAACACAGATACGCAGTATTTT. This chain joins TRBV24-1 and TRBJ2-3, with a possible D match to TRBD1 (6 bases). CDR1 is KGHDR, CDR2 SFDVKD, per germline. This CDR3 is 14 amino acids long. Trimming took off 11 bases at V and 2 bases at J, with 16 bases between the two ends.

This clonotype was counted a few times. This chain uses TRBV6-1 with TRBJ2-7; 9 bases fit TRBD2. In germline, CDR1 is MNHNS, CDR2 SASEGT. The CDR3 has 15 residues. CDR3 nucleotide sequence: TGTGCCAGCAGTGAGATTAGCGGGAGATCCTCCGAGCAGTACGTC. Its protein product is CASSEISGRSSEQYV.

This clonotype was picked up many times. DNA for the CDR3: TGTGCCAGCAGTGACGATTTGCCCAGGAACAACATTCAGTACTTC. Translation: CASSDDLPRNNIQYF. V usage is TRBV2 and J usage is TRBJ2-4; D unclear. The germline V gene has CDR1 SNHLY and CDR2 FYNNEI. The CDR3 sequence is 15 residues long. Trimming pared 3 bases from V and 7 bases from J, leaving 16 bases between.

J is TRBJ2-3 and V is TRBV20-1; D uncertain. The germline V and J ends were trimmed by 4 bases and 4 bases, with 18 bases remaining between them. This CDR3 comprises 15 residues. Germline V lookup: CDR1 DFQATT, CDR2 SNEGSKA (reference sequence). Here the CDR3 reads CSATPKLPSPDTQYF. CDR3 bases: TGCAGTGCTACCCCAAAGCTTCCCAGCCCAGATACGCAGTATTTT.

This clonotype was seen repeatedly, ten times or more. The chain uses TRBV5-1 and TRBJ2-1; 10 nucleotides match TRBD2. Germline assignment: CDR1 SGHRS and CDR2 YFSETQ. The junction had 13 bases not matched to a gene; V was cut back by 1 base and J by 9 bases. The CDR3 is made up of 17 amino acids. This chain's CDR3 is CASSLPNLAGAGGEQFF. The DNA for the CDR3 is TGCGCCAGCAGCTTGCCCAACCTAGCGGGAGCAGGGGGTGAGCAGTTCTTC.

At least ten counts were recorded for this clonotype. V is TRBV20-1 and J is TRBJ1-1; 8 bases fit TRBD1. Germline V gene sequence: CDR1 DFQATT, CDR2 SNEGSKA (reference sequence). The CDR3 extends over 16 amino acids. Trimming at V came to 3 bases and at J to 2 bases, leaving 11 bases not matched to a gene. The CDR3 region has the DNA TGCAGTGCTAGGAGGACAGGGAGGGGACGAAACACTGAAGCTTTCTTT. It encodes CSARRTGRGRNTEAFF.

This clonotype was recorded many times. The V and J genes are TRBV4-2 and TRBJ2-5; D tentatively fits TRBD1 or TRBD2 (5 bases each). Germline-derived CDR1 and CDR2 are LGHNA and YNFKEQ. The germline V and J ends were trimmed by 0 bases and 2 bases, with 10 bases remaining between them. The CDR3 loop spans 15 amino acids. CDR3 DNA sequence: TGTGCCAGCAGCCAAGACCGGGGCACACAAGAGACCCAGTACTTC. Translated, it gives CASSQDRGTQETQYF.

The chain uses TRBV2 and TRBJ2-3, with 8 nucleotides matching TRBD2. This CDR3 comprises 17 residues. Germline-derived CDR1 and CDR2 are SNHLY and FYNNEI. J lost 7 bases, V lost 2 bases, and 14 bases had no gene match. As DNA, the CDR3 is TGTGCCAGCAGTGAAACCCACCCGGGAGGGCTCGTGAATACGCAGTATTTT. It yields the protein CASSETHPGGLVNTQYF.